The entry that follows covers one T cell receptor (beta chain) sequence. Measured with immunoSEQ multiplex PCR; TCRdb has only the in-frame clones, and not every one. The sample lists over 150,000 clones, about 90% seen once, with over 7% in the top ten. This record comes from a study of blood T cell repertoires in COVID-19. Study background: The cDNA or gDNA used as material had been derived from T cells, B-cell-depleted T cells, or PBMCs.

Recovered status in Cohort 3 required two negative PCRs, clearance, or symptom resolution. The CDR3 loop spans 13 amino acids. Germline loops: CDR1 SEHNR, CDR2 FQNEAQ (reference sequence). The V end lost 2 bases, the J end lost 4 bases, and 8 bases lay between the germline ends. The sample comprised PBMCs or T cells enriched from blood (not recorded which). This chain connects TRBV7-9 to TRBJ1-1; the D is unclear. This receptor was obtained from a woman aged 45-65 years who had recovered from COVID-19. Written as DNA, the CDR3 is TGTGCCAGCAGCTTACAGTCTCTCACTGAAGCTTTCTTT. It encodes CASSLQSLTEAFF.